This section outlines one T cell receptor (beta chain) sequence together with its context. Both 60 Vbeta primers and 13 Jbeta primers went into the PCR. Here immunoSEQ multiplex PCR was the method, and the copy in TCRdb shows in-frame clones only, minus some. The sample contains 150,000 to 200,000 clones, 80% to 90% of which appear only once. This sample is drawn from a study of cytomegalovirus exposure and HLA in healthy donors. Germline CDR1 reads SNHLY; CDR2 reads FYNNEI. The CDR3 totals 15 residues. The V gene lost 7 bases and the J gene lost 2 bases, with 15 bases spanning the gap. The rearrangement links TRBV2 to TRBJ2-4; D is possibly TRBD1 (6 bases). The sample comprised PBMCs. The source of this sequence is a man aged 18 to 30 in good health and CMV-seropositive. The CDR3 DNA sequence: TGTGCCAGCATCGTAAAGGGGGATACCAAAAACATTCAGTACTTC. This sequence encodes CASIVKGDTKNIQYF.